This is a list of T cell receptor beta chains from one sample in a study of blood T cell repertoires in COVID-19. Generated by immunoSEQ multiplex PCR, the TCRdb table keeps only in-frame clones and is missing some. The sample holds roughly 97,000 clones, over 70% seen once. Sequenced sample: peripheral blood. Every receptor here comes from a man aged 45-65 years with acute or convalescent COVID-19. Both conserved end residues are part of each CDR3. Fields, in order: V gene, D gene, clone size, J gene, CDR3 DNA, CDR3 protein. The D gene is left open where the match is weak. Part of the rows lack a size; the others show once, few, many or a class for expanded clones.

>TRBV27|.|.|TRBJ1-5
TGTGCCAGCAAGGGGGACCATAGCAATCAGCCCCAGCATTTT
CASKGDHSNQPQHF
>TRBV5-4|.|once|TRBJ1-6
TGTGCCAGCAGTCCAGACAGAAAGGGTTCACCCCTCCACTTT
CASSPDRKGSPLHF
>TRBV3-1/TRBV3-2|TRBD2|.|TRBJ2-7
TGTGCCAGCACCCTATCCGGGCGGGAGTACTACGAGCAGTACTTC
CASTLSGREYYEQYF
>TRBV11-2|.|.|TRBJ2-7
TGTGCCAGCAGCCCCCAGGGCTACGAGCAGTACTTC
CASSPQGYEQYF
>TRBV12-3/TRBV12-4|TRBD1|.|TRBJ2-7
TGTGCCAGCAGTTGGGACAGGGGCTACGAGCAGTACTTC
CASSWDRGYEQYF
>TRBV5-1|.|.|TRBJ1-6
TGCGCCAGCAGCTTGCAGGTGGTGGGCTCACCCCTCCACTTT
CASSLQVVGSPLHF
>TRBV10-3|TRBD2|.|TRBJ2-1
TGTGCCACCCGCCCCTGGCGGGAGGACTCCTACAATGAGCAGTTCTTC
CATRPWREDSYNEQFF
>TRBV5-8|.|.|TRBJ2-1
TGTGCCAGCTGCAGGGGAACTACGTCCTACAATGAGCAGTTCTTC
CASCRGTTSYNEQFF
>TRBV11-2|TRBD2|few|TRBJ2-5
TGTGCCAGCAGCTTAGATGTTCTAGCGGGAGGGCCGAGGGAGAAGACCCAGTACTTC
CASSLDVLAGGPREKTQYF
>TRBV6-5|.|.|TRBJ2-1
TGTGCCAGCAGTCCATACGGGACATCATACAATGAGCAGTTCTTC
CASSPYGTSYNEQFF
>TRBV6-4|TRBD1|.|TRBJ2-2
TGTGCCAGCAGTGACCAGACAGGGGGGGCCACCGGGGAGCTGTTTTTT
CASSDQTGGATGELFF
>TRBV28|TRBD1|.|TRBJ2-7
TGTGCCAGCAGAGACAGGGGAATCTACGAGCAGTACTTC
CASRDRGIYEQYF
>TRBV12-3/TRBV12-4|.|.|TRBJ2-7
TGTGCCAGCAGTTTGCGGTTGAACGAGCAGTACTTC
CASSLRLNEQYF
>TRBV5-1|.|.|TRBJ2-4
TGCGCCAGCAGCTTGGCGTCAGGGGTTGCCAAAAACATTCAGTACTTC
CASSLASGVAKNIQYF
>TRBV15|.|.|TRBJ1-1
TGTGCCACCAGCAGCGGTTACACTGAAGCTTTCTTT
CATSSGYTEAFF
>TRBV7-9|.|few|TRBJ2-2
TGTGCCAGCAGCTACGGCGGGGAGCTGTTTTTT
CASSYGGELFF
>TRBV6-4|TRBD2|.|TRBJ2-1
TGTGCCAGCAGTGCCCTAGCGGGAGGGCCGGGTGAGCAGTTCTTC
CASSALAGGPGEQFF
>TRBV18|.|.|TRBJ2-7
TGTGCCAGCTCACCCTTGGCGGCCTACGAGCAGTACTTC
CASSPLAAYEQYF
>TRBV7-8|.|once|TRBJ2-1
TGTGCCAGCAGCTCCTTTGTCAATGAGCAGTTCTTC
CASSSFVNEQFF
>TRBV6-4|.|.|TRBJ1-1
TGTGCCAGCAGTGTAAGTATCCAGACTGAAGCTTTCTTT
CASSVSIQTEAFF
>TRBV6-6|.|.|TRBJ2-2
TGTGCCAGCAGGCTAGCGTTAGGGAACACCGGGGAGCTGTTTTTT
CASRLALGNTGELFF
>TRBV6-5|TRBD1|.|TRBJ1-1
TGTGCCAGCAGTTACTTGACAGGGTCGAACACTGAAGCTTTCTTT
CASSYLTGSNTEAFF
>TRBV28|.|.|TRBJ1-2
TGTGCCAGCAGACACCCACGGAGGGTACGGTTCGGCTATGGCTACACCTTC
CASRHPRRVRFGYGYTF
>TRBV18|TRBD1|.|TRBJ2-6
TGTGCCAGCTCAGCCGGGACAGGGGGGCCTGGGGCCAACGTCCTGACTTTC
CASSAGTGGPGANVLTF
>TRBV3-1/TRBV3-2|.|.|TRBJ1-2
TGTGCCAGCAGCCAGAAGACAGGCCCAACTCTCCATGGCTACACCTTC
CASSQKTGPTLHGYTF
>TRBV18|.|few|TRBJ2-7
TGTGCCAGCTCCCCCCGGGTGAATCCCTACGAGCAGTACTTC
CASSPRVNPYEQYF